Shown below are 28 T cell receptor beta chains from a single sample sequenced in a study of CD8 T cells in Susac syndrome (dated by TCRdb to the late 2010s). Receptor amplification or capture employed the immunoSEQ multiplex PCR assay. RNA was extracted using the RNeasy kit, and roughly 0.5 to 1 microgram was reverse transcribed with random hexamers. TCRdb ran its own pipeline on the public reads, namely fastp trimming at Q25 and MiXCR clone calling, and kept in-frame beta chains. Records with the same CDR3 protein are collapsed into one entry carrying the most frequent genes and DNA. The sample table records some 300,000 distinct CDR3 sequences; roughly 90% of these occur just once. The top ten clones comprise approximately 0.18% of the sample. The sample consisted of CD8+ T cells from PBMCs. The source of these receptors is a human donor with multiple sclerosis.

The chain carries TRBV9 and TRBJ2-1; 7 bases match TRBD2. Trimming removed 3 bases from V and 12 bases from J; junction bases left unmatched: 6. The CDR3 covers 12 residues. Germline V lookup: CDR1 SGDLS, CDR2 YYNGEE. The CDR3 nucleotides read TGTGCCAGCAGCGACAGACCGGGAGGGCAGTTCTTC. Protein: CASSDRPGGQFF.

The chain is built from TRBV7-2 and TRBJ2-1; 15 nucleotides match TRBD2. With 4 bases clipped from V and 4 bases from J, the junction kept 11 bases outside the gene matches. This CDR3 is built from 19 residues. Per germline, CDR1 SGHTA and CDR2 FQGNSA. The CDR3 DNA sequence: TGTGCCAGCAGCTCAGGGGCTGGGACTAGCGGGGGGCTTTACAATGAGCAGTTCTTC. Translating it yields CASSSGAGTSGGLYNEQFF.

The V call is TRBV19, the J call TRBJ1-1; tentative D call: TRBD1 (5 bases). The CDR3 runs 12 residues. V was trimmed by 8 bases and J by 4 bases, leaving 11 bases between them. From germline, CDR1 is LNHDA and CDR2 SQIVND (reference sequence). This CDR3 is CASQRGSTEAFF. The DNA of the CDR3 is TGTGCCAGTCAACGGGGGAGCACTGAAGCTTTCTTT.

This sequence joins TRBV7-9 and TRBJ1-1; 7 nucleotides match TRBD1. The CDR3 sequence is 18 residues long. V shed 3 bases and J 1 base; nucleotides not matched to a gene: 14. Looked up from germline, CDR1 is SEHNR and CDR2 is FQNEAQ (reference sequence). CDR3 DNA: TGTGCCAGCAGCTTCCGCAGCAAACAGGGGTTCCCGAACACTGAAGCTTTCTTT. Translation: CASSFRSKQGFPNTEAFF.

The chain is built from TRBV7-9 and TRBJ2-1; D is unclear. V gave up 1 base and J gave up 4 bases, with 8 bases separating them. The CDR3 runs 14 residues. Looked up from germline, CDR1 is SEHNR and CDR2 is FQNEAQ (reference sequence). The CDR3: CASSLGGGYNEQFF. The DNA for the CDR3 is TGTGCCAGCAGCTTAGGCGGCGGATACAATGAGCAGTTCTTC. Supplemented by reference TRBV7-9 and TRBJ2-1, the full variable domain reads DTGVSQNPRHKITKRGQNVTFRCDPISEHNRLYWYRQTLGQGPEFLTYFQNEAQLEKSRLLSDRFSAERPKGSFSTLEIQRTEQGDSAMYLCASSLGGGYNEQFFGPGTRLTVL.

This clonotype was recorded once. The chain employs TRBV6-2 or TRBV6-3 and TRBJ2-7; 10 bases map to TRBD1. V lost 6 bases, J lost 2 bases, and 7 bases stayed unmatched. CDR1 is MNHEY and CDR2 is SVGEGT in the germline V gene. This CDR3 spans 15 amino acids. The chain's CDR3 is CASSQDRGGAYEQYF. CDR3 nucleotides: TGTGCCAGCAGCCAGGACAGGGGGGGTGCCTACGAGCAGTACTTC.

CDR3 loop: CASSLDRGQDTF. The CDR3 DNA sequence: TGTGCCAGCAGTCTCGACAGGGGGCAGGACACCTTC. The chain couples TRBV28 to TRBJ1-2; 10 bases fit TRBD1. The CDR3 is made up of 12 amino acids. V was clipped by 5 bases and J by 12 bases; unmatched bases: 6. Germline CDR1 and CDR2: MDHEN and SYDVKM.

The chain links TRBV30 to TRBJ1-3, with D hard to call. Trimming took 5 bases from V and 3 from J, leaving 8 bases between them. The germline CDR1 and CDR2 sequences are GTSNPN and SVGIG (reference sequence). This CDR3 region has 12 residues. The CDR3 DNA follows: TGTGCCTGGGCAATCCTTGGAAACACCATATATTTT. Translating gives CAWAILGNTIYF.

This clonotype was seen just once. The rearrangement uses TRBV29-1 and TRBJ1-2, with D hard to call. In germline, CDR1 is SQVTM, CDR2 ANQGSEA. The ends were cut back, 7 bases at V and 4 bases at J, with 10 bases in the middle. The CDR3 runs 11 residues. This CDR3 is CSGKGSYGYTF. CDR3 DNA: TGCAGCGGCAAAGGTAGCTATGGCTACACCTTC.

This clonotype came up a few times. The V call is TRBV29-1, the J call TRBJ2-4, with TRBD2 as a possible D gene (7 bases). This CDR3 comprises 13 residues. CDR1 and CDR2 (germline): SQVTM, ANQGSEA. The germline V and J ends were trimmed by 4 bases and 5 bases, with 12 bases remaining between them. The CDR3 DNA reads TGCAGCGTTGTCGGGGGGCAGGAAAACATTCAGTACTTC. Amino acid sequence: CSVVGGQENIQYF.

V and J are TRBV20-1 and TRBJ2-7; D may match TRBD1 or TRBD2 (5 bases each). CDR1 is DFQATT, CDR2 SNEGSKA, per germline (reference sequence). With 3 bases removed from V and 2 bases from J, the gap between germline ends came to 17 bases. The CDR3 covers 15 residues. DNA for the CDR3: TGCAGTGCTAGTACGGGGCCGGACAAGGCCTACGAGCAGTACTTC. This gives the protein CSASTGPDKAYEQYF.

The chain recombines TRBV9 with TRBJ2-7; weak D call: TRBD2 (5 bases). The germline V gene encodes CDR1 SGDLS and CDR2 YYNGEE. The CDR3 runs 13 residues. Trimming removed 1 base from V and 6 bases from J, with 11 bases in between. The CDR3 is CASSVSGLSEQYF. DNA of the CDR3: TGTGCCAGCAGCGTATCCGGACTCTCCGAGCAGTACTTC.

This rearrangement joins TRBV4-1 to TRBJ1-1; D not resolved. The V gene lost 2 bases and the J gene lost 7 bases, with 8 bases spanning the gap. Germline CDR1 MGHRA, CDR2 YSYEKL. The CDR3 has 12 amino acids. CDR3: CASSQIAGEAFF. CDR3 sequence (DNA): TGCGCCAGCAGCCAAATTGCGGGTGAAGCTTTCTTT.

J is TRBJ2-5 and V is TRBV29-1; 7 bases fit TRBD2. This CDR3 comprises 15 residues. Germline V lookup: CDR1 SQVTM, CDR2 ANQGSEA. The ends lost 1 base at V and 0 bases at J; junction bases unmatched: 5. The CDR3 here is CSVEGRRGNQETQYF. CDR3 bases: TGCAGCGTTGAAGGTCGGCGGGGGAACCAAGAGACCCAGTACTTC.

V gene TRBV10-3 combines with J gene TRBJ1-1; 10 bases align to TRBD1. With V trimmed by 6 bases and J by 4 bases, 5 bases remained unmatched. The CDR3 is 14 amino acids. CDR1 is ENHRY and CDR2 is SYGVKD in the germline V gene. The CDR3 DNA reads as TGTGCCATCAGCACAGGACAGGGGGGCACTGAAGCTTTCTTT. It yields the protein CAISTGQGGTEAFF.

The rearrangement uses TRBV11-3 and TRBJ2-2; 9 bases match TRBD1. The junction had 5 bases not matched to a gene; V was cut back by 3 bases and J by 3 bases. The CDR3 extends over 16 amino acids. Germline values: CDR1 SGHNT, CDR2 YENEEA. As DNA, the CDR3 is TGTGCCAGCAGCTTTTCGGGACAGGGCTACACCGGGGAGCTGTTTTTT. Protein product: CASSFSGQGYTGELFF.

The chain carries TRBV12-3 or TRBV12-4 and TRBJ1-5; D remains ambiguous. The CDR3 contains 14 residues. The germline V and J ends were trimmed by 0 bases and 2 bases, with 5 bases remaining between them. CDR3 sequence (DNA): TGTGCCAGCAGTTTAGCTCGAGGCAATCAGCCCCAGCATTTT. This gives the protein CASSLARGNQPQHF.

The chain recombines TRBV7-9 with TRBJ2-7; 10 nucleotides align to TRBD1. The V gene end was trimmed by 6 bases and the J gene end by 3 bases; junction bases not matched to a gene: 5. Germline values: CDR1 SEHNR, CDR2 FQNEAQ (reference sequence). The CDR3 extends over 14 amino acids. The CDR3 loop reads CASRRGTGDYEQYF. Here the CDR3 DNA reads TGTGCCAGCAGGCGGGGGACAGGGGACTACGAGCAGTACTTC.

The chain is built from TRBV4-3 and TRBJ2-1; 9 nucleotides line up with TRBD2. V lost 3 bases, J lost 5 bases, and 5 bases stayed unmatched. The CDR3 loop spans 15 amino acids. Germline assignment: CDR1 LGHNA and CDR2 YSLEER. In DNA, the CDR3 is TGCGCCAGCAGCCAGTTAGCGGGGGCCCACAATGAGCAGTTCTTC. Protein product: CASSQLAGAHNEQFF.

This clonotype came up once. The genes are TRBV7-6 and TRBJ2-3; TRBD1 is a possible D gene (6 bases). Germline CDR1 and CDR2: SGHVS and FNYEAQ. The CDR3 has 16 residues. The V gene lost 5 bases and the J gene lost 0 bases, with 15 bases spanning the gap. CDR3 region: CASSRLWGLSTDTQYF. CDR3 in DNA: TGTGCCAGCAGCCGTCTCTGGGGGCTAAGCACAGATACGCAGTATTTT.

The chain combines TRBV12-3 or TRBV12-4 with TRBJ2-3, with D possibly called TRBD1 or TRBD2 (6 bases each). Between the trimmed V and J ends, which lost 1 base and 5 bases, there was a span of 13 bases. This CDR3 contains 15 residues. The chain's CDR3 is CASSLERGEKDTQYF. CDR3 bases: TGTGCCAGCAGTTTAGAGAGGGGGGAGAAAGATACGCAGTATTTT.

Notes on this clonotype: One end of the junction fails to match germline, which may point to a read error. The chain couples TRBV11-2 to TRBJ2-7; D unclear. The CDR3 covers 14 residues. Germline CDR1 is SGHAT and CDR2 is FQNNGV. CDR3 bases: TGTGCCAGCAGCTTAGGGTTGGTGGATTACGACCAGTACTTC. Translation: CASSLGLVDYDQYF.

The genes are TRBV28 and TRBJ2-3; D is unresolved. The ends were cut back, 7 bases at V and 2 bases at J, with 10 bases in the middle. This CDR3 spans 13 amino acids. Germline-derived CDR1 and CDR2 are MDHEN and SYDVKM. CDR3 loop: CASITPATDTQYF. The CDR3 DNA is TGTGCCAGCATCACACCCGCCACAGATACGCAGTATTTT.

The chain links TRBV6-2 or TRBV6-3 to TRBJ2-2; perhaps TRBD2 as D (5 bases). Germline CDR1 MNHEY, CDR2 SVGEGT. Trimming pared 6 bases from V and 5 bases from J, leaving 10 bases between. The CDR3 is 13 residues long. The CDR3 is CASRLPGTGELFF. In DNA, the CDR3 is TGTGCCAGCAGACTTCCGGGAACCGGGGAGCTGTTTTTT.

The chain employs TRBV5-4 and TRBJ2-2; a weak D match, TRBD1 (6 bases). From germline, CDR1 is SGHNT and CDR2 YYREEE (reference sequence). This CDR3 region has 17 residues. The V end was cut by 4 bases, the J end by 0 bases, with 16 bases between. The DNA of the CDR3 is TGTGCCAGCAGCACCTCACGACAGGAACCGAACACCGGGGAGCTGTTTTTT. This translates into CASSTSRQEPNTGELFF. The whole variable domain, filled in from reference TRBV5-4 and TRBJ2-2, reads ETGVTQSPTHLIKTRGQQVTLRCSSQSGHNTVSWYQQALGQGPQFIFQYYREEENGRGNFPPRFSGLQFPNYSSELNVNALELDDSALYLCASSTSRQEPNTGELFFGEGSRLTVL.

This chain joins TRBV6-1 and TRBJ1-4; D possibly corresponds to TRBD1 (5 bases). Germline V gene data show CDR1 as MNHNS and CDR2 as SASEGT. The V end lost 5 bases, the J end lost 12 bases, and 13 bases lay between the germline ends. The CDR3 spans 12 residues. The CDR3 DNA sequence: TGTGCCAGCAGTCCGACAGTGGGGGAACTGTTTTTT. Its translation: CASSPTVGELFF.

The rearrangement uses TRBV27 and TRBJ2-2, with D hard to call. In germline, CDR1 is MNHEY, CDR2 SMNVEV (reference sequence). CDR3 length: 13 residues. Trimming stripped 6 bases from V and 4 bases from J, with 9 bases between. The CDR3 DNA sequence: TGTGCCAGCAGCGTGACATTCACCGGGGAGCTGTTTTTT. Its translation is CASSVTFTGELFF.

The gene calls are TRBV19 and TRBJ1-2, with D perhaps TRBD1 (6 bases). CDR3 length: 14 amino acids. Deletions cut 11 bases from V and 5 bases from J, with 21 bases between. Germline V gene sequence: CDR1 LNHDA, CDR2 SQIVND (reference sequence). The CDR3 nucleotides are TGTGCCGTCCTTACAAAGGGGGGAGCATATGGCTACACCTTC. It translates to CAVLTKGGAYGYTF. Combining the CDR3 with reference TRBV19 and TRBJ1-2 gives the whole variable domain DGGITQSPKYLFRKEGQNVTLSCEQNLNHDAMYWYRQDPGQGLRLIYYSQIVNDFQKGDIAEGYSVSREKKESFPLTVTSAQKNPTAFYLCAVLTKGGAYGYTFGSGTRLTVV.